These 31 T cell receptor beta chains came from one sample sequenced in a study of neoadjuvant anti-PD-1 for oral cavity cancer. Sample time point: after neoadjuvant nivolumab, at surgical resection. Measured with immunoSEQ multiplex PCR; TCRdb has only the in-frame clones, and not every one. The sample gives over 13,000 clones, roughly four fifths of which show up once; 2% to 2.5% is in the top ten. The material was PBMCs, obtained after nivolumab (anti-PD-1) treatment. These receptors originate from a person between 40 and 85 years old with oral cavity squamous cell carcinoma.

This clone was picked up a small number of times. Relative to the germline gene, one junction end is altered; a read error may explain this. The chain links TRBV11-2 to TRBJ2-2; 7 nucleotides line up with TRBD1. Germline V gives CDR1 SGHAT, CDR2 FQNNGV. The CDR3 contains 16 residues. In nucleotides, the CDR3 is TGTGCCAGCAGCTCTTACAGGGGAACGAAGACCGGGGAGCTGTTTTTT. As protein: CASSSYRGTKTGELFF.

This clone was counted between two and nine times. The CDR3 is CAWSVRTSGGSEQYF. The CDR3 DNA follows: TGTGCCTGGAGTGTTCGGACTAGCGGGGGCAGCGAGCAGTACTTC. The rearrangement links TRBV30 to TRBJ2-7; TRBD2 agrees at 13 bases. The CDR3 covers 15 residues. CDR1 GTSNPN and CDR2 SVGIG come from the germline V gene (reference sequence). V shed 0 bases, J shed 6 bases, and the junction held 5 bases outside the gene matches.

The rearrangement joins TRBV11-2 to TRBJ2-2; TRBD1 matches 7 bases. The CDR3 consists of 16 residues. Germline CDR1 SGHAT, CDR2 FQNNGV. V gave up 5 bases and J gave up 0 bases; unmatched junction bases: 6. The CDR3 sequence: CASSHYRGSNTGELFF. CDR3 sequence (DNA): TGTGCCAGCAGCCACTACAGGGGATCGAACACCGGGGAGCTGTTTTTT.

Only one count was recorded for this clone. The CDR3 coding sequence is TGTGCCAGCAGTGTGGGGAGGGGAGTAATGACTGAAGCTTTCTTT. This translates into CASSVGRGVMTEAFF. This sequence joins TRBV6-1 and TRBJ1-1; possibly TRBD1 for D (5 bases). Per the germline V gene, CDR1 is MNHNS and CDR2 is SASEGT. The CDR3 runs 15 residues. With 4 bases removed from V and 5 bases from J, the gap between germline ends came to 17 bases.

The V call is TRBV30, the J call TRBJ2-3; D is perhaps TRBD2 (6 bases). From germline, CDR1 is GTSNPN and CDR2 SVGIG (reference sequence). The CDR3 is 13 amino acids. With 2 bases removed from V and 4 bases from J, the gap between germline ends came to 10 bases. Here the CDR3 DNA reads TGTGCCTGGAGTTCACCGGGGGCAGATACGCAGTATTTT. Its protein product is CAWSSPGADTQYF.

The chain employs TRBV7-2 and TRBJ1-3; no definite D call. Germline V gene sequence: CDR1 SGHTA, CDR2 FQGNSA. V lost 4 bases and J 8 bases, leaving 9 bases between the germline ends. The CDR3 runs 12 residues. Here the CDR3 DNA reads TGTGCCAGCAGCTGGGAGGGCTACACCATATATTTT. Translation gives CASSWEGYTIYF.

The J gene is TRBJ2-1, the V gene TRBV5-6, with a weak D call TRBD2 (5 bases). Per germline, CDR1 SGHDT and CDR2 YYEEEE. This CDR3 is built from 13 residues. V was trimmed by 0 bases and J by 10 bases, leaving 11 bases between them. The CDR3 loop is CASSLVGVREQFF. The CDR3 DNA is TGTGCCAGCAGCTTGGTCGGGGTCCGGGAGCAGTTCTTC.

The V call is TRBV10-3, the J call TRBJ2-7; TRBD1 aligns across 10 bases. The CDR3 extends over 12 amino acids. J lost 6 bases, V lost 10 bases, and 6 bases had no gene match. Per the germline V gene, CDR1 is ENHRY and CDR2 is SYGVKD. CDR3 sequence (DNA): TGTGCCACGACGGACAGGGGGATCGAGCAGTACTTC. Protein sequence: CATTDRGIEQYF.

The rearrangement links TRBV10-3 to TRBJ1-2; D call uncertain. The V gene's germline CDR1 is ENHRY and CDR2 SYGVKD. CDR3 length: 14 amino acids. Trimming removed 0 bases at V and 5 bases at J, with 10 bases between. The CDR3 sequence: CAISESRENYGYTF. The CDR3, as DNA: TGTGCCATCAGTGAGTCTCGGGAGAATTATGGCTACACCTTC.

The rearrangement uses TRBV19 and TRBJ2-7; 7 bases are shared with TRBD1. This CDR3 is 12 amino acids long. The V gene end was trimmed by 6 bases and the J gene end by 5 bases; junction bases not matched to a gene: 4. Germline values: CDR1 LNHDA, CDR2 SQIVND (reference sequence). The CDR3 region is CASRTGPDEQYF. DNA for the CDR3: TGTGCCAGTAGGACAGGGCCGGACGAGCAGTACTTC.

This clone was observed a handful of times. The CDR3 DNA sequence: TGCGCCAGCAGCTTGGTAGGGGGGGAAGAGACCCAGTACTTC. This codes for CASSLVGGEETQYF. V gene TRBV5-1 combines with J gene TRBJ2-5; perhaps TRBD2 as D (7 bases). V was trimmed by 0 bases and J by 3 bases, leaving 9 bases between them. Germline loops: CDR1 SGHRS, CDR2 YFSETQ. The CDR3 spans 14 residues.

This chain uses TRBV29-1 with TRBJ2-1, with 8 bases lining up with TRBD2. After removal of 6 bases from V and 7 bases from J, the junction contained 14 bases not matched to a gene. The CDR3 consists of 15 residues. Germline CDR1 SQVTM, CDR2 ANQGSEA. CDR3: CSVDGVLADLNEQFF. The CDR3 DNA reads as TGCAGCGTCGACGGCGTACTAGCGGACCTTAATGAGCAGTTCTTC.

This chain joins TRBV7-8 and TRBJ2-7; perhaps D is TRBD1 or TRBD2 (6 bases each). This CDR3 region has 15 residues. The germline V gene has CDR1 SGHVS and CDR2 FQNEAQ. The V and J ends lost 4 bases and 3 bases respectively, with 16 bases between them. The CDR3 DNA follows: TGTGCCAGCAGCTACAGGGTTGGGGGGAACTACGAGCAGTACTTC. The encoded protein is CASSYRVGGNYEQYF.

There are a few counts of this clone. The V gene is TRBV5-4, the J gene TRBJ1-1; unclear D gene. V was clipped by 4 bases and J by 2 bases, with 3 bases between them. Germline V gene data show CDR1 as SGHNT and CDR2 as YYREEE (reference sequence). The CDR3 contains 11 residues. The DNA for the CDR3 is TGTGCCAGCAGCAAAAACACTGAAGCTTTCTTT. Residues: CASSKNTEAFF. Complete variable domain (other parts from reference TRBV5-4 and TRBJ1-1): ETGVTQSPTHLIKTRGQQVTLRCSSQSGHNTVSWYQQALGQGPQFIFQYYREEENGRGNFPPRFSGLQFPNYSSELNVNALELDDSALYLCASSKNTEAFFGQGTRLTVV.

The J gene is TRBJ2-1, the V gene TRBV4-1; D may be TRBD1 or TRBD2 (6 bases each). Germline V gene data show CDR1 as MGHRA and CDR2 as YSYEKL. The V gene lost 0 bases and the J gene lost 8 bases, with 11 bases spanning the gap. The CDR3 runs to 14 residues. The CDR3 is CASSQDTGRYEQFF. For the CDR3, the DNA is TGCGCCAGCAGCCAAGACACAGGGAGGTATGAGCAGTTCTTC.

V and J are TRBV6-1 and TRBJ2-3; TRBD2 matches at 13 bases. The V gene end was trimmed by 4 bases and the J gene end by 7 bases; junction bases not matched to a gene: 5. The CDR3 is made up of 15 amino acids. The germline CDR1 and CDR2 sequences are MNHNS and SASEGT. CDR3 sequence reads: CASSALGLAGNTQYF. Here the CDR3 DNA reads TGTGCCAGCAGTGCATTGGGACTAGCGGGAAATACGCAGTATTTT.

CDR3 in amino acids: CASSESTGYTF. The CDR3 bases are TGTGCCAGCAGTGAATCCACTGGCTACACCTTC. This chain links TRBV25-1 with TRBJ1-2; D is ambiguous. V lost 1 base and J 7 bases, leaving 4 bases between the germline ends. Germline V gene lookup returns CDR1 MGHDK and CDR2 SYGVNS. This CDR3 is built from 11 residues.

The chain's CDR3 is CASSNPREKNQPQHF. In DNA, the CDR3 is TGTGCCAGCAGCAACCCGAGAGAAAAAAATCAGCCCCAGCATTTT. The rearrangement links TRBV27 to TRBJ1-5; D is ambiguous. The CDR3 has 15 amino acids. With 6 bases removed from V and 4 bases from J, the gap between germline ends came to 16 bases. Per germline, CDR1 MNHEY and CDR2 SMNVEV (reference sequence).

Written as DNA, the CDR3 is TGTGCCAGTAGCTGGACTAGCGGGAGGCTAGAGACCCAGTACTTC. It translates to CASSWTSGRLETQYF. This chain connects TRBV19 to TRBJ2-5, with 14 bases that match TRBD2. Germline loops: CDR1 LNHDA, CDR2 SQIVND (reference sequence). The CDR3 totals 15 residues. V gave up 6 bases and J gave up 4 bases; unmatched junction bases: 4. The full variable domain, its missing parts supplied by reference TRBV19 and TRBJ2-5, is DGGITQSPKYLFRKEGQNVTLSCEQNLNHDAMYWYRQDPGQGLRLIYYSQIVNDFQKGDIAEGYSVSREKKESFPLTVTSAQKNPTAFYLCASSWTSGRLETQYFGPGTRLLVL.

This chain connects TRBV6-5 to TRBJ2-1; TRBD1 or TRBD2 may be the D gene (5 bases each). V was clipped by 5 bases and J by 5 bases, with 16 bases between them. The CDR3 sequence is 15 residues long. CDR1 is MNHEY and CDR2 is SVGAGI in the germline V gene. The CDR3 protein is CASSPHGALNNEQFF. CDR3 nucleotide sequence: TGTGCCAGCAGTCCGCACGGGGCCCTTAACAATGAGCAGTTCTTC.

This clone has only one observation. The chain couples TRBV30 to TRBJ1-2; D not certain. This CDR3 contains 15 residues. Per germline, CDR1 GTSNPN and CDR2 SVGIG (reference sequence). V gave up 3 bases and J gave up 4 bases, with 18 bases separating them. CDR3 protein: CAWRGRTRVLYGYTF. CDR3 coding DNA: TGTGCCTGGAGAGGACGGACTCGGGTCCTCTATGGCTACACCTTC.

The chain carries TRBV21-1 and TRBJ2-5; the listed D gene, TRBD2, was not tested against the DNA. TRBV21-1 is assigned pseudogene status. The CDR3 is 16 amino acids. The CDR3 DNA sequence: TGTGCCAGCAGCACAGAAAGAGCGCGGCCCCAAGAGACCCAGTACTTC. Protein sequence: CASSTERARPQETQYF.

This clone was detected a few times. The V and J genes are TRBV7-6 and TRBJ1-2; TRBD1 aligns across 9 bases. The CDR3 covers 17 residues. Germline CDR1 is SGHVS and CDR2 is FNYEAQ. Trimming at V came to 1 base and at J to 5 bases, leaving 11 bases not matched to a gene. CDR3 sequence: CASSLGTGARRVYGYTF. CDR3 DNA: TGTGCCAGCAGCTTAGGGACAGGGGCGCGGAGGGTGTATGGCTACACCTTC. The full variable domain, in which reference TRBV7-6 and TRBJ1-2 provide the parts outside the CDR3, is GAGVSQSPRYKVTKRGQDVALRCDPISGHVSLYWYRQALGQGPEFLTYFNYEAQQDKSGLPNDRFSAERPEGSISTLTIQRTEQRDSAMYRCASSLGTGARRVYGYTFGSGTRLTVV.

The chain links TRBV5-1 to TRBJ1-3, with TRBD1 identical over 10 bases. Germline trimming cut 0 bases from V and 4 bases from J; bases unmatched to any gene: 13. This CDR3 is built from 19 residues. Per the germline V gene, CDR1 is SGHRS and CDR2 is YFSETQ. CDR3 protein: CASSLAGTETGGAGNTIYF. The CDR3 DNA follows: TGCGCCAGCAGCTTGGCCGGTACCGAGACAGGGGGCGCCGGAAACACCATATATTTT.

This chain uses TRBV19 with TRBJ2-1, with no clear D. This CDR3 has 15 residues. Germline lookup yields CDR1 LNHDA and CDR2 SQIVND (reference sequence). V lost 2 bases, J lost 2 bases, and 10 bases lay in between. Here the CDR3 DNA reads TGTGCCAGTAGTATATACCTAAGCACCTACAATGAGCAGTTCTTC. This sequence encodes CASSIYLSTYNEQFF.

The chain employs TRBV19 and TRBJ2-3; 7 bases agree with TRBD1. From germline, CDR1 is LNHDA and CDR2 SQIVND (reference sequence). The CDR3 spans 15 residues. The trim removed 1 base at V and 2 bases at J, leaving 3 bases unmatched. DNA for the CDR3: TGTGCCAGTAGTATAGTCGGGACAGTCACAGATACGCAGTATTTT. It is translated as CASSIVGTVTDTQYF.

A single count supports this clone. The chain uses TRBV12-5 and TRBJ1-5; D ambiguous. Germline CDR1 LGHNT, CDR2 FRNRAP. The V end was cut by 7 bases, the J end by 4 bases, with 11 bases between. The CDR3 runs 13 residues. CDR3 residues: CASAQRVNQPQHF. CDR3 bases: TGTGCTAGTGCCCAAAGGGTAAATCAGCCCCAGCATTTT.

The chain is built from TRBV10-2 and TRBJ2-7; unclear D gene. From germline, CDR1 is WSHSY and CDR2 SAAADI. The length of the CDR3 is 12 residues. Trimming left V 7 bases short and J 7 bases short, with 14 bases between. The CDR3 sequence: CASIGPSREQYF. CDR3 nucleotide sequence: TGCGCCAGCATTGGACCCTCTAGGGAGCAGTACTTC.

DNA for the CDR3: TGCGCCTCTCTGCCGGATTCTGGAAACACCATATATTTT. It specifies CASLPDSGNTIYF. This chain uses TRBV5-1 with TRBJ1-3; no clear D. This CDR3 is 13 amino acids long. With 10 bases removed from V and 1 base from J, the gap between germline ends came to 12 bases. Per the germline V gene, CDR1 is SGHRS and CDR2 is YFSETQ.

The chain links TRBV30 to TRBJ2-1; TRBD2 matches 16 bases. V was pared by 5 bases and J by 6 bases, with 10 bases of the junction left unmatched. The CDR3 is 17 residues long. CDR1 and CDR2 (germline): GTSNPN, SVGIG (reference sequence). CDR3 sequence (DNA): TGTGCCTGGGGACGAGGGACTAGCGGGAGGGGGGGCAATGAGCAGTTCTTC. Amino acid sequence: CAWGRGTSGRGGNEQFF.

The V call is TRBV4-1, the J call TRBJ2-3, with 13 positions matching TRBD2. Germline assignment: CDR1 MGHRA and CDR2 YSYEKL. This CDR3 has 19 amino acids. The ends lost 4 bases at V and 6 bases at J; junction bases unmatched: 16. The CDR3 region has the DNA TGCGCCAGCAGCCCCACACCCCCACTAGCGGGAGGGCCTAAGGATACGCAGTATTTT. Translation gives CASSPTPPLAGGPKDTQYF.